Listed here is a single T cell receptor (beta chain). Its antigen has not been determined. Base qualities are missing; no much larger clone stands one base away. The record originates from a study of chemoradiotherapy in HPV16-positive cancers (dated by TCRdb to between 2022 and 2023). With regard to the full study: Candidate HPV-specific T-cell clones and common TCR motifs were defined through functional T-cell assays on cells from a couple of HPV16-positive patients. The candidate HPV-specific TCRs and motifs were then tracked in TCR repertoires from 80 to 95 patients with HPV-related cancers. Whether T-cell immunity against the HPV oncoproteins E6 and E7 changes during chemoradiotherapy and whether survival is affected by this immunity were examined in the study.

Summary of the overall study and its limitations: In HPV16-positive patients, expansion of HPV-responsive T cells during chemoradiotherapy was associated with improved recurrence-free survival. Expansion of candidate HPV-specific clones and E7-related TCR motifs was observed in the tumor microenvironment during treatment, whereas no such expansion was observed for non-HPV-specific T cells. The survival association was reported for HPV16-positive patients, and the functional definition of HPV-specific T cells was derived from only two HPV16-positive patients.

Inclusive of the bounding cysteine and phenylalanine, the CDR3 is 12 residues long. Only the CDR3 part of the read is kept: 36 bases, read in frame from the first base. As encoded in the germline V gene (reference sequence), CDR1 is PRHDT while CDR2 is FYEKMQ. V is pared back by 2 bases and J by 7 bases, with 8 bases lying between the germline termini. Repertoires were sampled repeatedly over the course of chemoradiotherapy, so clonal expansion could be followed in the tumor microenvironment. The library was obtained by the immunoSEQ multiplex PCR assay. What TCRdb holds here is the immuneACCESS table cut down to in-frame rearrangements. Part of the clones is not present; checked against another copy, under half of the missing clones reflect an unresolved V gene, and the others are unexplained. Within this sample are under 25,000 clones, with more than 75% of them counted one time only. The ten largest clones capture 3.7% of the sample.

This TCR was sampled from a human donor with HPV-associated anogenital cancer. This material consisted of blood, taken from a patient who underwent chemoradiotherapy. The sequence joins TRBV13 to TRBJ1-2; the D gene cannot be named for sure. The nucleotides are TGTGCCAGCAGCTTAAGCGGTATTGGCTACACCTTC. This yields the protein CASSLSGIGYTF.